These 7 T cell receptor beta chains were all obtained from the same sample, sequenced in a study of Tregs in tolerant kidney transplant recipients. The assay was immunoSEQ multiplex PCR, and TCRdb's table has in-frame clones only and misses some. The sample has some 8,700 clones, roughly half seen once. These receptors have no known antigen. Sample: CD4+ T cells from blood cultured with allogeneic cells. The receptors here all came from a human donor in good health.

The CDR3, as DNA: TGTGCCAGCAGCTTGGGACTAGCGGGCAATGAGCAGTTCTTC. This sequence encodes CASSLGLAGNEQFF. This chain joins TRBV7-2 and TRBJ2-1; 12 bases agree with TRBD2. CDR3 size: 14 residues. The V gene end was trimmed by 3 bases and the J gene end by 6 bases; junction bases not matched to a gene: 0. Germline loops: CDR1 SGHTA, CDR2 FQGNSA.

By share, this clone counts as medium-sized (0.01 to 0.1%). This chain links TRBV5-1 with TRBJ1-5; D might be TRBD1 (6 bases). Germline V gene sequence: CDR1 SGHRS, CDR2 YFSETQ. This CDR3 has 15 residues. Trimming shortened V by 4 bases and J by 7 bases, and 18 bases separated the two germline ends. The DNA for the CDR3 is TGCGCCAGCAGCCCAGCGACAGGAGTGGGGCAGCCCCAGCATTTT. It translates to CASSPATGVGQPQHF. The entire variable domain, with the rest obtained from reference TRBV5-1 and TRBJ1-5, is as follows: KAGVTQTPRYLIKTRGQQVTLSCSPISGHRSVSWYQQTPGQGLQFLFEYFSETQRNKGNFPGRFSGRQFSNSRSEMNVSTLELGDSALYLCASSPATGVGQPQHFGDGTRLSIL.

This clone ranks as medium-sized. This chain links TRBV5-1 with TRBJ2-7, with D uncertain. This CDR3 is built from 10 residues. CDR1 and CDR2 from the germline V gene are SGHRS and YFSETQ. The CDR3 coding sequence is TGCGGCCGTTGCCCCTACGAGCAGTACTTC. Amino acids: CGRCPYEQYF.

The CDR3 DNA reads TGTGCCTGGAGTGGGAGCCCAGATACGCAGTATTTT. Translated, it gives CAWSGSPDTQYF. The chain is built from TRBV30 and TRBJ2-3; D not certain. CDR3 length: 12 amino acids. The germline V and J ends were trimmed by 1 base and 4 bases, with 6 bases remaining between them. Per germline, CDR1 GTSNPN and CDR2 SVGIG (reference sequence).

This clone was seen only a few times. The V gene is TRBV18, the J gene TRBJ2-1, with 10 nucleotides matching TRBD2. The CDR3 sequence is 16 residues long. The J segment lost 7 bases and the V segment lost 4 bases, leaving 10 bases of the junction unmatched. Germline V gene data show CDR1 as KGHSH and CDR2 as LQKENI. CDR3 sequence: CASSLNLAGATNEQFF. DNA of the CDR3: TGTGCCAGCTCACTTAACCTAGCGGGGGCTACGAATGAGCAGTTCTTC.

The rearrangement joins TRBV6-5 to TRBJ2-7; D gene uncertain. This CDR3 has 11 amino acids. Germline V CDR1 and CDR2: MNHEY, SVGAGI. V lost 6 bases, J lost 2 bases, and 5 bases lay in between. The CDR3 bases are TGTGCCAGCAGGGATCCCTACGAGCAGTACTTC. This codes for CASRDPYEQYF.

V gene TRBV5-6 combines with J gene TRBJ2-3; 12 nucleotides agree with TRBD2. This CDR3 is 15 amino acids long. With V trimmed by 0 bases and J by 4 bases, 0 bases remained unmatched. Germline CDR1 SGHDT, CDR2 YYEEEE. The CDR3 DNA reads as TGTGCCAGCAGCTTGGGACTAGCGGGGGCAGATACGCAGTATTTT. Residues: CASSLGLAGADTQYF.